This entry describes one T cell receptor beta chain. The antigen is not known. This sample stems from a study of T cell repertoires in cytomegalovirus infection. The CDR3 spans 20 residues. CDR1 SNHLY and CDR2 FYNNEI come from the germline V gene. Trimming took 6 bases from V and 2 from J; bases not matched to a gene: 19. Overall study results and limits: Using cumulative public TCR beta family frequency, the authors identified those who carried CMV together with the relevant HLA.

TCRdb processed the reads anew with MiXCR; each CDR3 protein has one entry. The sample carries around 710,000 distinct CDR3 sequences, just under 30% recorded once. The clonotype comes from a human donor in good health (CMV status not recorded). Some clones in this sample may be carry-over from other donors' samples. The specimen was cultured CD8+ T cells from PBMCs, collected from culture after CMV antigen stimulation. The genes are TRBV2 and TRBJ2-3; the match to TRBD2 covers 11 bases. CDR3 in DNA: TGTGCCAGCAGGTCCCCTGGGGGGCCTAGCGGGGGGTTTTACACAGATACGCAGTATTTT. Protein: CASRSPGGPSGGFYTDTQYF.